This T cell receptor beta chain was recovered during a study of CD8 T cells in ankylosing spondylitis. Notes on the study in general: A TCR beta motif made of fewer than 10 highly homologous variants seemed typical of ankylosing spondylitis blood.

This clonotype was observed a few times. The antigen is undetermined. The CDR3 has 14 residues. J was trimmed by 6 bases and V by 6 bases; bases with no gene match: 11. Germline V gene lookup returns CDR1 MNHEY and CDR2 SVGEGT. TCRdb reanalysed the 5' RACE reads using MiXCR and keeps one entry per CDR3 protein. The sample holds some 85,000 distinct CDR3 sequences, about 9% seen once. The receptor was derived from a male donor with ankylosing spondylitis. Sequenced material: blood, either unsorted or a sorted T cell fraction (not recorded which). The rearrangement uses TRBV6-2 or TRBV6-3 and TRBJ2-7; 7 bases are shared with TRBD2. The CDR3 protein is CASSPRGVPGEQYF. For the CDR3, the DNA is TGTGCCAGCAGCCCACGGGGGGTTCCAGGCGAGCAGTACTTC.